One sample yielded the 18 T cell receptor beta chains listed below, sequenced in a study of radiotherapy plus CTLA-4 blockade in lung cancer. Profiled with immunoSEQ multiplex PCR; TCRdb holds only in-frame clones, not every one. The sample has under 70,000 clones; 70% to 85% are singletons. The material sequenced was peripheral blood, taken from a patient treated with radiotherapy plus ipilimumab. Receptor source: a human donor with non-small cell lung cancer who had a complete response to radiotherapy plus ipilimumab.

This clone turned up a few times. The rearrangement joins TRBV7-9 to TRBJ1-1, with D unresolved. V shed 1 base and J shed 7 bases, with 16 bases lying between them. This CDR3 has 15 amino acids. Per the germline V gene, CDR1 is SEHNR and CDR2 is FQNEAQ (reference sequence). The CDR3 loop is CASSLGDPYLDEAFF. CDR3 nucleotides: TGTGCCAGCAGCTTAGGAGACCCCTACCTGGATGAAGCTTTCTTT.

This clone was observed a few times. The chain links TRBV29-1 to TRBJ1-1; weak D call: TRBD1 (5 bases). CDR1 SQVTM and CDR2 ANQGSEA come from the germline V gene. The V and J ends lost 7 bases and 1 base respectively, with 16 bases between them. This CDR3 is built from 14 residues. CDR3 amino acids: CSGGQPQGNTEAFF. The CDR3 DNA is TGCAGCGGGGGTCAGCCTCAGGGGAACACTGAAGCTTTCTTT.

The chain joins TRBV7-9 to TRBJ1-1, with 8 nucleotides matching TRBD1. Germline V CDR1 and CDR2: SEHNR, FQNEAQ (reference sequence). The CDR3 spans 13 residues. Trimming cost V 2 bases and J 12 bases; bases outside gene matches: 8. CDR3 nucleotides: TGTGCCAGCAGCTTAAGGGACAGGCCCCGAACTTTCTTT. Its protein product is CASSLRDRPRTFF. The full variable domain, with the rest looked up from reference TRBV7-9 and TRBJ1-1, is DTGVSQNPRHKITKRGQNVTFRCDPISEHNRLYWYRQTLGQGPEFLTYFQNEAQLEKSRLLSDRFSAERPKGSFSTLEIQRTEQGDSAMYLCASSLRDRPRTFFGQGTRLTVV.

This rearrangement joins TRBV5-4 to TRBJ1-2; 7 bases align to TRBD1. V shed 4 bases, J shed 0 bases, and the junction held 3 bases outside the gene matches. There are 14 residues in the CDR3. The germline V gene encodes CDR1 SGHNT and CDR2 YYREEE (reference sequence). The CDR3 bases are TGTGCCAGCAGCAACGGACAGGCTAACTATGGCTACACCTTC. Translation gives CASSNGQANYGYTF.

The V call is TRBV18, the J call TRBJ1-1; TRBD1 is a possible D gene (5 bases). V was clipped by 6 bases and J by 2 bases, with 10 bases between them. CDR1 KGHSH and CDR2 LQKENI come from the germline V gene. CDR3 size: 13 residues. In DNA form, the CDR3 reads TGTGCCAGCTCTTGGCAGGGAAACACTGAAGCTTTCTTT. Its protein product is CASSWQGNTEAFF.

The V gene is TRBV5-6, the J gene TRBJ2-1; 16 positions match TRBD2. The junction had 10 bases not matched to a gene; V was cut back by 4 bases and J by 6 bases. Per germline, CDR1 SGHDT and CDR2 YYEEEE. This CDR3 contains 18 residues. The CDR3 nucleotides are TGTGCCAGCAGCCCCCGACTGGGACTAGCGGGGGGGTCCAATGAGCAGTTCTTC. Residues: CASSPRLGLAGGSNEQFF.

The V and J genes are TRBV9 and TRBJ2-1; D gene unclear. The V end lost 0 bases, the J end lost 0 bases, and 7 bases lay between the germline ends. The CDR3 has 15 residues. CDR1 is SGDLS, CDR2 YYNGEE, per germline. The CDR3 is CASSVDGYSYNEQFF. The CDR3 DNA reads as TGTGCCAGCAGCGTAGACGGCTACTCCTACAATGAGCAGTTCTTC.

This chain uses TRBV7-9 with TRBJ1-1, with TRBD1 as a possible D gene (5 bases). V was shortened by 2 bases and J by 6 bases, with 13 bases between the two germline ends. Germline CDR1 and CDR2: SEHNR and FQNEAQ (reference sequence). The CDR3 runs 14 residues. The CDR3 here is CASSLMDGGAEAFF. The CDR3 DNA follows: TGTGCCAGCAGCTTAATGGATGGGGGGGCTGAAGCTTTCTTT.

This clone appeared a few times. The CDR3 spells CASSFGTGGTEAFF. The CDR3 DNA reads as TGTGCCAGCAGCTTCGGGACAGGGGGCACTGAAGCTTTCTTT. This chain uses TRBV5-6 with TRBJ1-1, with 11 bases aligning to TRBD1. The CDR3 runs 14 residues. With 2 bases clipped from V and 4 bases from J, the junction kept 1 base outside the gene matches. Looked up from germline, CDR1 is SGHDT and CDR2 is YYEEEE.

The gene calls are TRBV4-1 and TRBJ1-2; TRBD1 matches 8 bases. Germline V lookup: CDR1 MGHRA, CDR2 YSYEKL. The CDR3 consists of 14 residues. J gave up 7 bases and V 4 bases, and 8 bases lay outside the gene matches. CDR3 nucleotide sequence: TGCGCCAGCAGCCCATCGACAGGGGTCCGTGGCTACACCTTC. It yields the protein CASSPSTGVRGYTF.

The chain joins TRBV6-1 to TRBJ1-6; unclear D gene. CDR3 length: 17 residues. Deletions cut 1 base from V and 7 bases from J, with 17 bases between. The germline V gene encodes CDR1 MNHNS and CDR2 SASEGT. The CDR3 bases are TGTGCCAGCAGTGAAGAGGCAGGAACACATAGGAATTCACCCCTCCACTTT. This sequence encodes CASSEEAGTHRNSPLHF.

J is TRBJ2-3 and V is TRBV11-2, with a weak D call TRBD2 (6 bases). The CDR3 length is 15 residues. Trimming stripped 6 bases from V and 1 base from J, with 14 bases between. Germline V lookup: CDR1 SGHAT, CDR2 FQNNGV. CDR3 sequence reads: CASSPGRPRTDTQYF. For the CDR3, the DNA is TGTGCCAGCAGTCCCGGGAGACCGCGCACAGATACGCAGTATTTT. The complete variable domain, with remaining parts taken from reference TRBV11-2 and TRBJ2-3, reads EAGVAQSPRYKIIEKRQSVAFWCNPISGHATLYWYQQILGQGPKLLIQFQNNGVVDDSQLPKDRFSAERLKGVDSTLKIQPAKLEDSAVYLCASSPGRPRTDTQYFGPGTRLTVL.

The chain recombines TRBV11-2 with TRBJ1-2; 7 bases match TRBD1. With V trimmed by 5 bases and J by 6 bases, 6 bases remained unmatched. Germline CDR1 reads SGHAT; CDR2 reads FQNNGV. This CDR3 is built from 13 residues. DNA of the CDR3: TGTGCCAGCAGCATTGACAGGGCACATGGCTACACCTTC. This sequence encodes CASSIDRAHGYTF.

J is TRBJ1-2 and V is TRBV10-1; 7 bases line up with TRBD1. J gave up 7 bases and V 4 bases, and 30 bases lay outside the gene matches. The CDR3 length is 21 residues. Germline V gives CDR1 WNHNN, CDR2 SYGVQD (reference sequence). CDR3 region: CASSGTPLDRVGPLAGSGYTF. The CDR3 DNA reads TGCGCCAGCAGTGGCACTCCACTTGACAGGGTAGGTCCTCTTGCGGGTAGTGGCTACACCTTC.

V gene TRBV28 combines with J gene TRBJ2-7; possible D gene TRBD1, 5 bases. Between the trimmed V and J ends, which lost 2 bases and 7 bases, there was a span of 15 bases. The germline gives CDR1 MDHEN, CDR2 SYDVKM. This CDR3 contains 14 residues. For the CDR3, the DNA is TGTGCCAGCAGTTTAGGGGCGGCTGTAAGTGAGCAGTACGTC. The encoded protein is CASSLGAAVSEQYV.

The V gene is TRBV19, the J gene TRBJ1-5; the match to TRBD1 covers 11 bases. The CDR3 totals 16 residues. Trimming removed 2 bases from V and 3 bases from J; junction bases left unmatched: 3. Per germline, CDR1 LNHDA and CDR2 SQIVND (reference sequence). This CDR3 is CASSITGQGVNQPQHF. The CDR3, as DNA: TGTGCCAGTAGTATAACGGGACAGGGGGTCAATCAGCCCCAGCATTTT.

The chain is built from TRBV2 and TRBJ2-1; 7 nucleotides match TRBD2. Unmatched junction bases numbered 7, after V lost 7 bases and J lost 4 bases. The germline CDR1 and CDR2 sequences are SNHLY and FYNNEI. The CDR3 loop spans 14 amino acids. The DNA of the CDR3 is TGTGCCAGCAAAGCGGGATTAGGGTACAATGAGCAGTTCTTC. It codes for CASKAGLGYNEQFF.

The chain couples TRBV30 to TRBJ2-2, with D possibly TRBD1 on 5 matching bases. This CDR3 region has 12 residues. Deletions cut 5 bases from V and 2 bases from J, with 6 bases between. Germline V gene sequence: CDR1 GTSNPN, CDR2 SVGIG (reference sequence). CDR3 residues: CAWGHNTGELFF. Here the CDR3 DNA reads TGTGCCTGGGGACACAACACCGGGGAGCTGTTTTTT. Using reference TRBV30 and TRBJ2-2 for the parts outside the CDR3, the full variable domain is SQTIHQWPATLVQPVGSPLSLECTVEGTSNPNLYWYRQAAGRGLQLLFYSVGIGQISSEVPQNLSASRPQDRQFILSSKKLLLSDSGFYLCAWGHNTGELFFGEGSRLTVL.